A single TCR beta chain is shown here with its context. Its cognate antigen is unknown. This same CDR3 is encoded by further DNA sequences in the sample. The germline CDR1 and CDR2 sequences are SGHRS and YFSETQ. This CDR3 spans 15 amino acids. V was pared by 0 bases and J by 8 bases, with 4 bases of the junction left unmatched. This entry is derived from a study of shared clonotypes between healthy human individuals. Deep level was the assay's run setting. Assay used: immunoSEQ multiplex PCR; TCRdb lists only in-frame clones, some missing. This table has around 720,000 clones, 73% appearing once. Splitting of CD4+ cells produced CD45RA+ naive and CD45RA-negative memory subsets. Study-wide points: The study drew on few donors, limiting represented genetic and exposure-history diversity.

This receptor was identified in a woman in her thirties in good health. The chain recombines TRBV5-1 with TRBJ2-1; 11 bases are a match to TRBD2. Sequenced input: memory CD4+ T cells sorted from blood. The subset is: CD45RA-negative fraction. CDR3 sequence reads: CASSLVAGGPDEQFF. The CDR3 region has the DNA TGCGCCAGCAGCTTGGTAGCGGGAGGGCCCGATGAGCAGTTCTTC.